These 17 T cell receptor beta chains were all obtained from the same sample, sequenced in a study of blood T cell repertoires in COVID-19. Some clones are missing from TCRdb's copy, which holds only in-frame ones; the method was immunoSEQ multiplex PCR. The data show 300,000 to 400,000 clones, roughly 89% seen once. The sample comprised peripheral blood. These receptors all stem from a man aged 25-45 years with COVID-19, enrolled during active disease.

This rearrangement joins TRBV5-4 to TRBJ1-6, with D tentatively TRBD1 (6 bases). The germline V gene has CDR1 SGHNT and CDR2 YYREEE (reference sequence). The CDR3 contains 15 residues. The V gene lost 3 bases and the J gene lost 11 bases, with 18 bases spanning the gap. The CDR3 sequence is CASSSVKTQGTPLHF. The DNA of the CDR3 is TGTGCCAGCAGCTCGGTCAAAACTCAGGGGACACCCCTCCACTTT.

This sequence joins TRBV20-1 and TRBJ2-7; D remains unclear. V was pared by 1 base and J by 6 bases, with 7 bases between. Germline-derived CDR1 and CDR2 are DFQATT and SNEGSKA (reference sequence). There are 11 residues in the CDR3. CDR3: CSARAVSEQYF. The DNA for the CDR3 is TGCAGTGCTAGAGCCGTTTCCGAGCAGTACTTC.

V gene TRBV3-1 (or the pseudogene TRBV3-2) combines with J gene TRBJ1-6, with 7 bases lining up with TRBD1. The CDR3 has 15 amino acids. The germline gives CDR1 LGHDT, CDR2 YNNKEL (reference sequence). V was pared by 1 base and J by 6 bases, with 3 bases of the junction left unmatched. The CDR3 DNA reads TGTGCCAGCAGCCAAGGGACAGGCCGTAATTCACCCCTCCACTTT. Its translation is CASSQGTGRNSPLHF.

There are a few counts of this clone. The chain is built from TRBV6-5 and TRBJ1-2; weak D call: TRBD1 (6 bases). CDR1 is MNHEY and CDR2 is SVGAGI in the germline V gene. V shed 0 bases and J shed 10 bases, with 21 bases lying between them. The CDR3 has 16 residues. CDR3 in DNA: TGTGCCAGCAGTTACTCTCTCCATAAAGGGACACCCTCCTACACCTTC. Translated, it gives CASSYSLHKGTPSYTF.

The chain uses TRBV6-5 and TRBJ2-7; D might be TRBD2 (7 bases). This CDR3 spans 15 amino acids. Deletions cut 6 bases from V and 2 bases from J, with 17 bases between. Germline CDR1 MNHEY, CDR2 SVGAGI. CDR3 nucleotides: TGTGCCAGCAGAAAGGGGGGGACGTCGGCCTACGAGCAGTACTTC. Protein sequence: CASRKGGTSAYEQYF.

This clone was detected only once. This chain uses TRBV19 with TRBJ1-4; 10 bases are shared with TRBD1. The CDR3 is 15 amino acids. With V trimmed by 9 bases and J by 5 bases, 9 bases remained unmatched. Germline CDR1 and CDR2: LNHDA and SQIVND (reference sequence). CDR3 amino acids: CASHPWGQGNEKLFF. CDR3 sequence (DNA): TGTGCCAGCCATCCATGGGGACAGGGGAATGAAAAACTGTTTTTT.

This chain joins TRBV7-9 and TRBJ1-4, with 8 bases lining up with TRBD1. Losses at the gene ends were 5 bases for V and 5 bases for J; bases not matched to a gene: 7. Germline V gene data show CDR1 as SEHNR and CDR2 as FQNEAQ (reference sequence). The CDR3 sequence is 15 residues long. In nucleotides, the CDR3 is TGTGCCAGCAGCAGTCGACAGGGGCAGAATGAAAAACTGTTTTTT. Translating it yields CASSSRQGQNEKLFF. The full variable domain, completed using reference TRBV7-9 and TRBJ1-4, is DTGVSQNPRHKITKRGQNVTFRCDPISEHNRLYWYRQTLGQGPEFLTYFQNEAQLEKSRLLSDRFSAERPKGSFSTLEIQRTEQGDSAMYLCASSSRQGQNEKLFFGSGTQLSVL.

This clone was detected once. This chain joins TRBV19 and TRBJ1-1; TRBD1 might be the D (5 bases). Germline-derived CDR1 and CDR2 are LNHDA and SQIVND (reference sequence). The CDR3 extends over 15 amino acids. Trimming removed 1 base from V and 4 bases from J, with 13 bases in between. CDR3 DNA: TGTGCCAGTAGTATAGGTTCAGGGAGGGTCACTGAAGCTTTCTTT. Residues: CASSIGSGRVTEAFF.

The sample holds many counts of this clone. V gene TRBV6-1 combines with J gene TRBJ1-5; 7 bases fit TRBD1. The CDR3 is 15 amino acids. The J segment lost 4 bases and the V segment lost 3 bases, leaving 6 bases of the junction unmatched. Germline CDR1 and CDR2: MNHNS and SASEGT. The CDR3, as DNA: TGTGCCAGCAGTGACGCGGCAGGGGGTAATCAGCCCCAGCATTTT. It codes for CASSDAAGGNQPQHF.

The genes are TRBV12-3 or TRBV12-4 and TRBJ2-1; no clear D. Trimming shortened V by 8 bases and J by 5 bases, and 4 bases separated the two germline ends. The CDR3 is 10 residues long. DNA for the CDR3: TGTGCCAGCGGCAACAATGAGCAGTTCTTC. Translation: CASGNNEQFF.

The chain has TRBV3-1 (or the pseudogene TRBV3-2) and TRBJ1-2; TRBD1 matches 8 bases. V lost 4 bases and J lost 6; bases outside the gene matches: 16. Germline V CDR1 and CDR2: LGHDT, YNNKEL (reference sequence). The CDR3 spans 17 residues. CDR3 sequence (DNA): TGTGCCAGCAGCCTTGGACAGGGCGCGATTTGGGAAAATGGCTACACCTTC. It translates to CASSLGQGAIWENGYTF.

The rearrangement joins TRBV12-3 or TRBV12-4 to TRBJ2-3; no reliable D call. With 2 bases removed from V and 4 bases from J, the gap between germline ends came to 4 bases. The CDR3 is 12 residues long. The CDR3: CASSLRADTQYF. The CDR3 nucleotides read TGTGCCAGCAGTTTAAGAGCAGATACGCAGTATTTT.

The chain has TRBV19 and TRBJ2-7; tentatively, D is TRBD2 (5 bases). Trimming pared 5 bases from V and 3 bases from J, leaving 14 bases between. CDR1 LNHDA and CDR2 SQIVND come from the germline V gene (reference sequence). This CDR3 comprises 14 residues. CDR3 in amino acids: CASSPLGELYEQYF. DNA of the CDR3: TGTGCCAGTAGTCCGCTTGGGGAGCTCTACGAGCAGTACTTC.

The DNA of the CDR3 is TGTGCCATCGCGGGACTAGCGGGAGTAGGGGACTACAATGAGCAGTTCTTC. It is translated as CAIAGLAGVGDYNEQFF. The chain carries TRBV27 and TRBJ2-1; TRBD2 agrees at 14 bases. CDR3 length equals 17 residues. Germline CDR1 is MNHEY and CDR2 is SMNVEV (reference sequence). The ends lost 10 bases at V and 3 bases at J; junction bases unmatched: 11.

The chain is built from TRBV2 and TRBJ1-1; no clear D gene. The germline CDR1 and CDR2 sequences are SNHLY and FYNNEI. V dropped 6 bases and J dropped 6 bases, with 14 bases sitting between them. The CDR3 totals 13 residues. The CDR3 region has the DNA TGTGCCAGCAGCATCCTAAACGGGGCTGAAGCTTTCTTT. Translated, it gives CASSILNGAEAFF.

This chain connects TRBV30 to TRBJ1-1; 8 nucleotides line up with TRBD1. V dropped 4 bases and J dropped 4; count of bases not matched to a gene: 8. CDR1 is GTSNPN and CDR2 is SVGIG in the germline V gene (reference sequence). The CDR3 totals 14 residues. The CDR3 region is CAWITTGGFTEAFF. The DNA for the CDR3 is TGTGCCTGGATAACCACAGGGGGGTTCACTGAAGCTTTCTTT.

The CDR3 loop reads CASSDRGRKQDTQYF. CDR3 nucleotides: TGTGCCAGCAGCGACAGGGGGCGGAAGCAAGATACGCAGTATTTT. The rearrangement links TRBV14 to TRBJ2-3; 10 bases are shared with TRBD1. CDR3 length: 15 amino acids. V dropped 5 bases and J dropped 5; count of bases not matched to a gene: 7. Per germline, CDR1 SGHDN and CDR2 FVKESK.